The sequence of this TCR beta chain was determined in a study of early T cells in non-severe SARS-CoV-2 infection. Many counts were recorded for this clonotype. Trimming pared 0 bases from V and 5 bases from J, leaving 13 bases between. CDR1 is SQVTM and CDR2 is ANQGSEA in the germline V gene. The CDR3 extends over 14 amino acids. A single record per CDR3 protein comes from TCRdb applying MiXCR to the 5' RACE reads. The data show some 40,000 distinct CDR3 sequences, with just under 4% seen just once and roughly 10% held by the top ten. This sequence joins TRBV29-1 and TRBJ2-5; D gene ambiguous. Source material: whole blood. The receptor's source is an adult who was a healthcare worker with PCR-confirmed SARS-CoV-2 infection or an uninfected control (not recorded which). The CDR3 region has the DNA TGCAGCGTTGAAGATCGTCGAGGCTCCGAGACCCAGTACTTC. The encoded protein is CSVEDRRGSETQYF.